This T cell receptor beta chain was recorded in a study of cytomegalovirus exposure and HLA in healthy donors. Overall study results and limits: Accurate prediction of HLA-A and HLA-B alleles (for most subjects) was reportedly achieved from TCR beta sequences. Within an earlier analysis, most TCR beta V segments proved productive either about 90% or about 30% of the time. As confirmed in vitro, three CMV-associated chains were specific for CMV antigens.

Germline lookup yields CDR1 LGHNA and CDR2 YNFKEQ. Trimming removed 0 bases at V and 5 bases at J, with 10 bases between. This CDR3 is built from 14 residues. Points on this clone: What it binds is not known.

The PCR used 60 Vbeta and 13 Jbeta primers. TCRdb's table, derived via immunoSEQ multiplex PCR, lists solely in-frame clones and lacks some. The sample contains roughly 100,000 clones, 65% to 85% of which appear only once. V gene TRBV4-2 combines with J gene TRBJ1-1; D is possibly TRBD1 (5 bases). The TCR sequence derives from a man in his fifties or sixties in good health and CMV-seronegative. Sequenced: PBMCs. The CDR3 here is CASSQDAGGTEAFF. DNA of the CDR3: TGTGCCAGCAGCCAAGATGCGGGGGGGACTGAAGCTTTCTTT.